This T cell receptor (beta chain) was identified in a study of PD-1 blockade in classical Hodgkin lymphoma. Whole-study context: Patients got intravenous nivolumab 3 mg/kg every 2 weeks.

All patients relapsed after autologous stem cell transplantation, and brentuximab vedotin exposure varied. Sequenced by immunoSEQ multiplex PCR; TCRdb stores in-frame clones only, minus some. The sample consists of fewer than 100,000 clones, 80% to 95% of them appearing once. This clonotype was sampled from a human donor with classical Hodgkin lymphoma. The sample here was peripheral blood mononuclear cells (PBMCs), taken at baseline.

CDR3 nucleotides: TGCGCCAGCAGCTTGGAGGGCGGGACGGCAGATACGCAGTATTTT. It yields the protein CASSLEGGTADTQYF. The chain has TRBV5-1 and TRBJ2-3; weak D call: TRBD2 (6 bases). From germline, CDR1 is SGHRS and CDR2 YFSETQ. V shed 0 bases and J shed 4 bases, with 12 bases lying between them. The CDR3 runs to 15 residues.